This passage covers 20 T cell receptor beta chains from one sample sequenced in a study of shared clonotypes between healthy human individuals. The assay was immunoSEQ multiplex PCR, and TCRdb's table has in-frame clones only and misses some. The sample includes about 980,000 clones, approximately 80% seen only once; the top ten take over 1.3%. What was sequenced was memory CD4+ T cells sorted from blood. Indicated subset: CD45RA-negative fraction. These receptors were obtained from a young man in good health.

This rearrangement joins TRBV27 to TRBJ2-5; 7 bases align to TRBD2. The end of the DNA aligns better with TRBJ2-7, so the J call may be wrong. The CDR3 loop spans 16 amino acids. In germline, CDR1 is MNHEY, CDR2 SMNVEV (reference sequence). CDR3 nucleotides: TGTGCCAGCAGTTTGTCGGGCACGGGACTAACCTACGAGCAGTACTTC. Amino acid sequence: CASSLSGTGLTYEQYF.

The chain links TRBV5-1 to TRBJ2-6, with TRBD1 matching over 7 bases. The length of the CDR3 is 18 residues. Per the germline V gene, CDR1 is SGHRS and CDR2 is YFSETQ. V lost 2 bases and J lost 0; bases outside the gene matches: 8. The CDR3 reads CASSFNRGLSSGANVLTF. For the CDR3, the DNA is TGCGCCAGCAGCTTTAACAGGGGCCTTTCCTCTGGGGCCAACGTCCTGACTTTC.

The chain has TRBV7-2 and TRBJ2-3, with D possibly TRBD2 on 7 matching bases. Germline V gene sequence: CDR1 SGHTA, CDR2 FQGNSA. CDR3 length: 18 amino acids. V lost 5 bases to trimming and J lost 0 bases, with 21 bases between them. For the CDR3, the DNA is TGTGCCAGCAGCCCGCCGGGGGGCGCATCACCTAGCACAGATACGCAGTATTTT. It specifies CASSPPGGASPSTDTQYF.

V usage is TRBV6-5 and J usage is TRBJ2-1; 7 bases agree with TRBD2. The V gene's germline CDR1 is MNHEY and CDR2 SVGAGI. The V segment lost 8 bases and the J segment 10 bases; nucleotides outside the gene matches: 11. The CDR3 spans 13 residues. The CDR3 bases are TGTGCCAGCCGCGGGACTACACCAGGGGAGCAGTTCTTC. Its protein is CASRGTTPGEQFF.

This clone has just one count. The chain joins TRBV15 to TRBJ2-6; 7 nucleotides align to TRBD1. This CDR3 is 17 amino acids long. CDR1 and CDR2 from the germline V gene are LNHNV and YYDKDF (reference sequence). V lost 1 base, J lost 2 bases, and 5 bases stayed unmatched. The CDR3 sequence: CATSRGGQPTGANVLTF. For the CDR3, the DNA is TGTGCCACCAGCAGAGGGGGACAGCCGACTGGGGCCAACGTCCTGACTTTC.

This chain joins TRBV18 and TRBJ2-5; D remains ambiguous. This CDR3 is 13 amino acids long. Germline CDR1 reads KGHSH; CDR2 reads LQKENI. V lost 5 bases and J lost 1, with 8 bases in between. As DNA, the CDR3 is TGTGCCAGCTCATCAGCAGCCCAAGAGACCCAGTACTTC. Protein: CASSSAAQETQYF.

A remark on this clone: Within the sample, other DNA sequences also encode this same CDR3. The CDR3 region has the DNA TGCAGCGTTACTGGACTAGCGGGCAACACCGGGGAGCTGTTTTTT. Its protein is CSVTGLAGNTGELFF. The rearrangement joins TRBV29-1 to TRBJ2-2, with 11 nucleotides matching TRBD2. Germline CDR1 SQVTM, CDR2 ANQGSEA. Trimming removed 5 bases from V and 2 bases from J; junction bases left unmatched: 4. The CDR3 extends over 15 amino acids.

The genes are TRBV5-8 and TRBJ1-6; TRBD1 matches at 8 bases. V trimming: 3 bases; J trimming: 9 bases; junction bases outside the gene matches: 5. The CDR3 covers 14 residues. Germline V CDR1 and CDR2: SGHTS, YDEGEE. The CDR3 protein is CASSSGQGGSPLHF. The CDR3 region has the DNA TGTGCCAGCAGCTCCGGACAGGGTGGTTCACCCCTCCACTTT.

There are a few counts of this clone. The rearrangement joins TRBV20-1 to TRBJ2-7; weak D call: TRBD2 (5 bases). CDR3 length: 11 residues. CDR1 and CDR2 from the germline V gene are DFQATT and SNEGSKA (reference sequence). The CDR3 spells CSPDGLYEQYF. Written as DNA, the CDR3 is TGCAGCCCTGACGGACTCTACGAGCAGTACTTC.

This chain links TRBV28 with TRBJ2-7; 7 bases fit TRBD1. Trimming at V came to 6 bases and at J to 3 bases, leaving 5 bases not matched to a gene. The CDR3 totals 13 residues. The V gene's germline CDR1 is MDHEN and CDR2 SYDVKM. The CDR3 sequence is CASRRGRGYEQYF. CDR3 DNA: TGTGCCAGCAGAAGGGGGCGCGGCTACGAGCAGTACTTC.

In this sample, this clone turned up a few times. The genes are TRBV30 and TRBJ1-4; no definite D call. The CDR3 loop spans 14 amino acids. V shed 3 bases and J shed 6 bases, with 14 bases lying between them. Germline-derived CDR1 and CDR2 are GTSNPN and SVGIG (reference sequence). The CDR3 loop reads CAWRYVGWDEKLFF. The CDR3 DNA sequence: TGTGCCTGGAGATATGTCGGGTGGGATGAAAAACTGTTTTTT.

The rearrangement links TRBV5-1 to TRBJ2-5, with 7 bases matching TRBD1. The CDR3 spans 14 residues. The junction had 9 bases not matched to a gene; V was cut back by 7 bases and J by 3 bases. The germline V gene has CDR1 SGHRS and CDR2 YFSETQ. The DNA for the CDR3 is TGCGCCAGCGAGACAGGGTCCGGGAAAGAGACCCAGTACTTC. Residues: CASETGSGKETQYF.

The chain joins TRBV7-8 to TRBJ2-2; weak D call: TRBD2 (7 bases). The ends were cut back, 2 bases at V and 6 bases at J, with 16 bases in the middle. Looked up from germline, CDR1 is SGHVS and CDR2 is FQNEAQ. There are 16 residues in the CDR3. CDR3 coding DNA: TGTGCCAGCAGCTTAAGGGGGGGGGCGCCACCCGGGGAGCTGTTTTTT. Its translation is CASSLRGGAPPGELFF.

J is TRBJ2-1 and V is TRBV7-2, with a tentative D call TRBD2 (6 bases). The CDR3 consists of 17 residues. The V end was cut by 4 bases, the J end by 3 bases, with 19 bases between. Looked up from germline, CDR1 is SGHTA and CDR2 is FQGNSA. The CDR3 loop reads CASSSGLIAGNYNEQFF. The CDR3 coding sequence is TGTGCCAGCAGCTCCGGCTTAATCGCGGGAAACTACAATGAGCAGTTCTTC.

This clone was seen only a few times. The chain is built from TRBV7-9 and TRBJ2-2; 9 nucleotides line up with TRBD2. Looked up from germline, CDR1 is SEHNR and CDR2 is FQNEAQ (reference sequence). The CDR3 loop spans 16 amino acids. Unmatched junction bases numbered 11, after V lost 8 bases and J lost 4 bases. CDR3 DNA: TGTGCCAGCGGACGCGGGAGGGTGGCTGTCACCGGGGAGCTGTTTTTT. This codes for CASGRGRVAVTGELFF.

This chain joins TRBV18 and TRBJ1-2; D remains unclear. The length of the CDR3 is 12 residues. V was shortened by 3 bases and J by 2 bases, with 4 bases between the two germline ends. Per the germline V gene, CDR1 is KGHSH and CDR2 is LQKENI. The CDR3 region has the DNA TGTGCCAGCTCACCTCTCAACTATGGCTACACCTTC. Its protein product is CASSPLNYGYTF. The complete variable domain, with remaining parts taken from reference TRBV18 and TRBJ1-2, reads NAGVMQNPRHLVRRRGQEARLRCSPMKGHSHVYWYRQLPEEGLKFMVYLQKENIIDESGMPKERFSAEFPKEGPSILRIQQVVRGDSAAYFCASSPLNYGYTFGSGTRLTVV.

This clone was counted a single time. The gene calls are TRBV21-1 and TRBJ1-2; TRBD1, the table's D call, was not compared with the DNA. TRBV21-1 corresponds to a pseudogene. This CDR3 contains 15 residues. The CDR3 sequence: CASRSCRRGNYGYTF. CDR3 coding DNA: TGTGCCAGCAGAAGTTGTCGCAGGGGCAACTATGGCTACACCTTC.

The chain employs TRBV19 and TRBJ1-4; D is ambiguous. The germline V gene has CDR1 LNHDA and CDR2 SQIVND (reference sequence). V lost 0 bases and J lost 10, with 9 bases in between. The length of the CDR3 is 13 residues. CDR3 region: CASSIEQYGKLFF. The CDR3 DNA follows: TGTGCCAGTAGTATAGAACAATACGGAAAACTGTTTTTT.

The V and J genes are TRBV7-2 and TRBJ2-7; 9 nucleotides line up with TRBD1. From germline, CDR1 is SGHTA and CDR2 FQGNSA. Trimming at V came to 5 bases and at J to 2 bases, leaving 4 bases not matched to a gene. This CDR3 is 14 amino acids long. CDR3 residues: CASSRGTGTYEQYF. The CDR3 DNA is TGTGCCAGCAGCCGAGGGACAGGGACCTACGAGCAGTACTTC.

This clone was observed at least ten times. The chain couples TRBV14 to TRBJ1-2; D call uncertain. From germline, CDR1 is SGHDN and CDR2 FVKESK. The germline V and J ends were trimmed by 1 base and 3 bases, with 9 bases remaining between them. The CDR3 spans 14 residues. As DNA, the CDR3 is TGTGCCAGCAGCCAAGTCTCGGGCTACTATGGCTACACCTTC. This translates into CASSQVSGYYGYTF.